This is a list of T cell receptor beta chains from one sample in a study of cytomegalovirus exposure and HLA in healthy donors. Produced via immunoSEQ multiplex PCR; TCRdb's table is partial and in-frame only. This sample has 55,000 to 75,000 clones, with around 93% found just once. Sequencing was done on a sample of PBMCs. Source of these receptors: a young man in good health and CMV-seropositive. The CDR3 runs from the conserved cysteine through the conserved F or W. The order of the fields is D gene, V gene, clone size, J gene, CDR3 protein, CDR3 DNA. D genes are given only for firm matches. Size values are once, few and many counts, or a class for expanded clones, and some rows have none.

d_gene: TRBD2; v_gene: TRBV18; abundance: .; j_gene: TRBJ2-1; CDR3aa: CASSPPGLAGVSEQFF; CDR3nt: TGTGCCAGCTCACCACCGGGACTAGCGGGAGTAAGTGAGCAGTTCTTC
d_gene: TRBD1; v_gene: TRBV7-9; abundance: .; j_gene: TRBJ1-2; CDR3aa: CASSLGQGTEGYTF; CDR3nt: TGTGCCAGCAGCTTAGGACAGGGAACCGAAGGCTACACCTTC
d_gene: .; v_gene: TRBV6-6; abundance: .; j_gene: TRBJ1-5; CDR3aa: CASSPAGAQHF; CDR3nt: TGTGCCAGCAGCCCCGCGGGGGCCCAGCATTTT
d_gene: .; v_gene: TRBV5-1; abundance: once; j_gene: TRBJ2-7; CDR3aa: CASSAGKYEQYF; CDR3nt: TGCGCCAGCAGCGCAGGGAAATACGAGCAGTACTTC
d_gene: .; v_gene: TRBV6-5; abundance: .; j_gene: TRBJ1-4; CDR3aa: CASSRDSPDEKLFF; CDR3nt: TGTGCCAGCAGTAGGGACTCCCCTGACGAAAAACTGTTTTTT
d_gene: TRBD2; v_gene: TRBV5-1; abundance: .; j_gene: TRBJ2-1; CDR3aa: CASSLSGGDEQFF; CDR3nt: TGCGCCAGCAGCTTGTCCGGGGGGGATGAGCAGTTCTTC
d_gene: TRBD1; v_gene: TRBV9; abundance: once; j_gene: TRBJ2-1; CDR3aa: CASSVDRGGYNEQFF; CDR3nt: TGTGCCAGCAGCGTGGACAGGGGGGGCTACAATGAGCAGTTCTTC
d_gene: .; v_gene: TRBV11-2; abundance: .; j_gene: TRBJ1-1; CDR3aa: CASSLARMNTEAFF; CDR3nt: TGTGCCAGCAGCTTGGCTCGCATGAACACTGAAGCTTTCTTT
d_gene: TRBD2; v_gene: TRBV18; abundance: .; j_gene: TRBJ2-7; CDR3aa: CASSPRRVTEREGGYEQYF; CDR3nt: TGTGCCAGCTCACCAAGACGGGTCACGGAACGGGAGGGTGGGTACGAGCAGTACTTC
d_gene: .; v_gene: TRBV27; abundance: .; j_gene: TRBJ1-1; CDR3aa: CASSSRNFMNTEAFF; CDR3nt: TGTGCCAGCAGTTCGAGGAATTTCATGAACACTGAAGCTTTCTTT
d_gene: .; v_gene: TRBV10-2; abundance: .; j_gene: TRBJ1-5; CDR3aa: CASSEYTGNQPQHF; CDR3nt: TGCGCCAGCAGTGAGTACACCGGCAATCAGCCCCAGCATTTT
d_gene: .; v_gene: TRBV27; abundance: .; j_gene: TRBJ2-7; CDR3aa: CASRKTGSNEQYF; CDR3nt: TGTGCCAGCAGAAAAACAGGCTCCAACGAGCAGTACTTC
d_gene: .; v_gene: TRBV2; abundance: once; j_gene: TRBJ2-7; CDR3aa: CASSGGGYEQYF; CDR3nt: TGTGCCAGCAGTGGAGGCGGCTACGAGCAGTACTTC
d_gene: .; v_gene: TRBV18; abundance: .; j_gene: TRBJ2-7; CDR3aa: CASSRTLGRQGTVSSYEQYF; CDR3nt: TGTGCCAGCTCAAGGACGTTAGGGCGGCAGGGAACGGTAAGCTCCTACGAGCAGTACTTC
d_gene: TRBD2; v_gene: TRBV5-1; abundance: once; j_gene: TRBJ2-7; CDR3aa: CASSFSPGLAFSYEQYF; CDR3nt: TGCGCCAGCAGCTTTTCCCCGGGACTAGCGTTTTCCTACGAGCAGTACTTC
d_gene: .; v_gene: TRBV12-5; abundance: .; j_gene: TRBJ2-3; CDR3aa: CASALTDTQYF; CDR3nt: TGTGCTAGTGCCCTCACAGATACGCAGTATTTT
d_gene: TRBD2; v_gene: TRBV23-1; abundance: .; j_gene: TRBJ2-5; CDR3aa: CASSQSYRLAGGTQETQYF; CDR3nt: TGCGCCAGCAGTCAATCGTATCGCCTAGCGGGAGGGACTCAAGAGACCCAGTACTTC
d_gene: TRBD2; v_gene: TRBV13; abundance: .; j_gene: TRBJ2-3; CDR3aa: CASSLYSGTSADTQYF; CDR3nt: TGTGCCAGCAGCTTATATTCCGGGACTAGCGCAGATACGCAGTATTTT
d_gene: .; v_gene: TRBV9; abundance: .; j_gene: TRBJ1-4; CDR3aa: CASSVAPTGAEKLFF; CDR3nt: TGTGCCAGCAGCGTAGCCCCAACGGGTGCTGAAAAACTGTTTTTT
d_gene: .; v_gene: TRBV19; abundance: .; j_gene: TRBJ2-1; CDR3aa: CASSHEDGFNSYNEQFF; CDR3nt: TGTGCCAGTAGCCACGAAGACGGGTTTAACTCCTACAATGAGCAGTTCTTC
d_gene: TRBD2; v_gene: TRBV28; abundance: .; j_gene: TRBJ2-7; CDR3aa: CASSPLAPSHEQYF; CDR3nt: TGTGCCAGCAGCCCACTAGCGCCGTCCCACGAGCAGTACTTC
d_gene: .; v_gene: TRBV6-5; abundance: .; j_gene: TRBJ2-7; CDR3aa: CASRTLALDEQYF; CDR3nt: TGTGCCAGCAGGACCCTAGCGCTCGACGAGCAGTACTTC
d_gene: TRBD1; v_gene: TRBV6-5; abundance: .; j_gene: TRBJ1-5; CDR3aa: CASSYSLGGGQPQHF; CDR3nt: TGTGCCAGCAGTTACTCGTTAGGGGGCGGACAGCCCCAGCATTTT
d_gene: TRBD1; v_gene: TRBV29-1; abundance: .; j_gene: TRBJ1-2; CDR3aa: CSVGVDRGVDYTF; CDR3nt: TGCAGCGTTGGGGTCGACAGGGGTGTTGACTACACCTTC
d_gene: .; v_gene: TRBV6-1; abundance: .; j_gene: TRBJ2-7; CDR3aa: CASTWGGGWEQYF; CDR3nt: TGTGCCAGCACCTGGGGAGGGGGGTGGGAGCAGTACTTC
d_gene: TRBD1; v_gene: TRBV11-1; abundance: .; j_gene: TRBJ2-1; CDR3aa: CASSLHRGMNEQFF; CDR3nt: TGTGCCAGCAGCTTACACAGGGGAATGAATGAGCAGTTCTTC
d_gene: TRBD1; v_gene: TRBV5-6; abundance: .; j_gene: TRBJ1-2; CDR3aa: CASSLVGRGLRYGYTF; CDR3nt: TGTGCCAGCAGCTTGGTCGGCAGGGGGCTAAGATATGGCTACACCTTC
d_gene: .; v_gene: TRBV5-4; abundance: .; j_gene: TRBJ2-7; CDR3aa: CASSSIAEGYYEQYF; CDR3nt: TGTGCCAGCAGCTCCATAGCTGAGGGATACTACGAGCAGTACTTC
d_gene: TRBD1; v_gene: TRBV28; abundance: .; j_gene: TRBJ2-2; CDR3aa: CASSLGTGDTGELFF; CDR3nt: TGTGCCAGCAGCCTCGGGACAGGGGACACCGGGGAGCTGTTTTTT
d_gene: TRBD1; v_gene: TRBV10-3; abundance: .; j_gene: TRBJ1-5; CDR3aa: CAISDAGGGVQPQHF; CDR3nt: TGTGCCATCAGCGATGCAGGGGGCGGAGTTCAGCCCCAGCATTTT
d_gene: .; v_gene: TRBV19; abundance: .; j_gene: TRBJ2-4; CDR3aa: CASSILTSAKNIQYF; CDR3nt: TGTGCCAGTAGTATTCTCACTAGCGCCAAAAACATTCAGTACTTC
d_gene: .; v_gene: TRBV28; abundance: .; j_gene: TRBJ2-3; CDR3aa: CASSFFSAGSTDTQYF; CDR3nt: TGTGCCAGCAGTTTCTTCTCGGCGGGGAGCACAGATACGCAGTATTTT
d_gene: .; v_gene: TRBV7-3; abundance: .; j_gene: TRBJ2-1; CDR3aa: CASSPGEADYNEQFF; CDR3nt: TGTGCCAGCAGCCCGGGCGAAGCGGACTACAATGAGCAGTTCTTC
d_gene: TRBD2; v_gene: TRBV29-1; abundance: .; j_gene: TRBJ2-1; CDR3aa: CSPKGRSGRPYNEQFF; CDR3nt: TGCAGCCCCAAAGGACGTAGCGGGAGACCCTACAATGAGCAGTTCTTC
d_gene: .; v_gene: TRBV7-3; abundance: .; j_gene: TRBJ2-1; CDR3aa: CASSSSQGEQFF; CDR3nt: TGTGCCAGCAGCTCCTCGCAGGGTGAGCAGTTCTTC
d_gene: .; v_gene: TRBV7-2; abundance: once; j_gene: TRBJ2-5; CDR3aa: CASSLEGRAETQYF; CDR3nt: TGTGCCAGCAGCTTAGAAGGCAGGGCAGAGACCCAGTACTTC
d_gene: TRBD1; v_gene: TRBV11-3; abundance: .; j_gene: TRBJ2-2; CDR3aa: CASSPRDSNTGELFF; CDR3nt: TGTGCCAGCAGCCCCCGGGACAGTAACACCGGGGAGCTGTTTTTT
d_gene: .; v_gene: TRBV7-9; abundance: once; j_gene: TRBJ2-7; CDR3aa: CASRKQGVSYEQYF; CDR3nt: TGTGCCAGCAGGAAACAGGGTGTGTCCTACGAGCAGTACTTC
d_gene: .; v_gene: TRBV6-5; abundance: once; j_gene: TRBJ2-7; CDR3aa: CASSYSLTGNYEQYF; CDR3nt: TGTGCCAGCAGTTACTCCTTGACAGGAAACTACGAGCAGTACTTC
d_gene: TRBD1; v_gene: TRBV28; abundance: .; j_gene: TRBJ1-2; CDR3aa: CASSLLDRVQTNYGYTF; CDR3nt: TGTGCCAGCAGTTTATTAGACAGGGTTCAGACTAACTATGGCTACACCTTC
d_gene: .; v_gene: TRBV5-1; abundance: .; j_gene: TRBJ2-2; CDR3aa: CASTYADGGTGELFF; CDR3nt: TGCGCCAGCACCTATGCGGACGGGGGCACCGGGGAGCTGTTTTTT
d_gene: TRBD1; v_gene: TRBV4-1; abundance: .; j_gene: TRBJ2-5; CDR3aa: CASSQTTGGGETQYF; CDR3nt: TGCGCCAGCAGCCAAACAACAGGGGGCGGAGAGACCCAGTACTTC
d_gene: TRBD2; v_gene: TRBV11-2; abundance: .; j_gene: TRBJ2-7; CDR3aa: CASGALAGAYEQYF; CDR3nt: TGTGCCAGCGGCGCGCTAGCGGGGGCCTACGAGCAGTACTTC
d_gene: .; v_gene: TRBV30; abundance: once; j_gene: TRBJ1-1; CDR3aa: CAWIRREGQKAFF; CDR3nt: TGTGCCTGGATCCGGAGGGAGGGTCAAAAAGCTTTCTTT
d_gene: .; v_gene: TRBV11-2; abundance: .; j_gene: TRBJ2-7; CDR3aa: CASSPRDLDLYEQYF; CDR3nt: TGTGCCAGCAGCCCCCGGGACTTGGATTTGTACGAGCAGTACTTC
d_gene: TRBD1; v_gene: TRBV7-2; abundance: .; j_gene: TRBJ2-3; CDR3aa: CASSFGQGITDTQYF; CDR3nt: TGTGCCAGCAGCTTCGGACAGGGTATCACAGATACGCAGTATTTT
d_gene: .; v_gene: TRBV30; abundance: once; j_gene: TRBJ1-4; CDR3aa: CAWRQGTGKLFF; CDR3nt: TGTGCCTGGAGACAGGGCACGGGCAAACTGTTTTTT
d_gene: TRBD1; v_gene: TRBV28; abundance: .; j_gene: TRBJ2-7; CDR3aa: CASRHRGLQIYEQYF; CDR3nt: TGTGCCAGCAGACACAGGGGGCTTCAAATCTACGAGCAGTACTTC
d_gene: .; v_gene: TRBV7-6; abundance: .; j_gene: TRBJ2-1; CDR3aa: CASSLGRSEQFF; CDR3nt: TGTGCCAGCAGCTTAGGGCGGAGTGAGCAGTTCTTC
d_gene: .; v_gene: TRBV11-2; abundance: .; j_gene: TRBJ1-2; CDR3aa: CASSLGRGALRGYGYTF; CDR3nt: TGTGCCAGCAGCTTAGGGCGGGGGGCGCTACGTGGCTATGGCTACACCTTC
d_gene: TRBD2; v_gene: TRBV18; abundance: .; j_gene: TRBJ2-5; CDR3aa: CASSPGLAGGPSQETQYF; CDR3nt: TGTGCCAGCTCACCTGGACTAGCGGGAGGGCCAAGCCAAGAGACCCAGTACTTC
d_gene: TRBD1; v_gene: TRBV14; abundance: .; j_gene: TRBJ1-4; CDR3aa: CASSQGDSPNEKLFF; CDR3nt: TGTGCCAGCAGCCAAGGGGACAGCCCGAATGAAAAACTGTTTTTT
d_gene: TRBD2; v_gene: TRBV27; abundance: .; j_gene: TRBJ2-1; CDR3aa: CASSPGASGRYNEQFF; CDR3nt: TGTGCCAGCAGCCCCGGGGCTAGCGGGCGTTACAATGAGCAGTTCTTC
d_gene: .; v_gene: TRBV9; abundance: .; j_gene: TRBJ2-7; CDR3aa: CASSTPPYEQYF; CDR3nt: TGTGCCAGCAGCACACCCCCTTACGAGCAGTACTTC
d_gene: .; v_gene: TRBV5-1; abundance: .; j_gene: TRBJ2-1; CDR3aa: CASSLIGGEYNEQFF; CDR3nt: TGCGCCAGCAGCTTGATCGGCGGCGAATACAATGAGCAGTTCTTC